This TCR beta chain derives from a study of blood T cells in healthy people across ages (dated by TCRdb to 2013 to 2016). For the wider study: In model experiments, roughly one uniquely barcoded TCR beta cDNA molecule per two T cells was captured by template switching. Age-related changes in TCR beta repertoire diversity were measured in the study by deep sequencing normalized with unique cDNA molecular identifiers. Donors were grouped into four age groups: young (average roughly 15 years), middle-aged (39), aged (around 60) and long-lived (over 80). To avoid experimental bias, donors of different ages were randomly spread across the sequencing lanes. For two donors (one aged 18 to 30 and one aged 80 or older), the study analyzed two additional independent replicas of 1 million unique cDNA reads from the same blood draw.

Library creation used 5' RACE. TCRdb names Illumina HiSeq 2500 as the instrument used. The second PCR ran for roughly 7 to 12 cycles and used a J-beta primer mix along with a sample-barcoded 5' primer. A template-switch 5' adaptor carrying 12 random nucleotides introduced a unique molecular identifier onto each TCR beta cDNA molecule. Each sample yielded at least 2.5 million CDR3-containing paired-end reads. The Mint cDNA synthesis kit, primed by a TRBC-specific oligonucleotide, was used to synthesize first-strand cDNA from all RNA. Following uracil-DNA glycosylase treatment, all cDNA underwent a first 18-cycle PCR with the universal primers M1SS and BC2_uni_R. The original methods were these. Normalization of each sample was performed by random selection of 1 million high-quality reads, each carrying a distinct molecular identifier. Instead of being binned into consensus sequences, reads that shared molecular identifiers were thrown out. CDR3 identification, clonotype clustering and error correction used MiTCR with a Q25 quality threshold and the strictest error-elimination algorithm. Lower-bound total TCR beta diversity was estimated with a nonparametric unseen species model using Euler transformation. TCRdb's own reprocessing of the public reads used fastp at Q25 and MiXCR and kept productive beta chains. Every entry covers one CDR3 protein and lists the most common genes and DNA from its rows. TCRdb's processing, not the study's, gives the V and J calls here. The sample profile shows some 1.5 million distinct CDR3 sequences; under 30% of them were found once. The ten most abundant clones make up approximately 7.7% of the sample.

Of note for this clonotype: Its antigen is currently not known. Base qualities were left out, and no much larger clone turns up one base away.

The investigation overall reported the following: Compared with the aged group, more naive CD4+ T cells, fewer expanded clones and increased TCR diversity were shown by the long-lived group, suggesting age selection. Bulk unsorted PBMC profiling prevented conclusive comparison of naive and antigen-experienced compartments. Estimates of total diversity based on one million sequenced T cells were regarded as lower bounds and as underestimates. Because donor CMV infection status was unknown, age-related changes in expanded clonotypes were potentially confounded. Observed TCR beta diversity per million T cells fell roughly linearly with age, and a significant reduction was already apparent by age approximately 41. There was a strong correlation between observed TCR beta diversity and the percentage of naive T cells measured by flow cytometry.

The CDR3, cysteine through phenylalanine, is 14 amino acids long. Just the 42-base CDR3 DNA is kept, in frame starting at base 1. V ends up 6 bases short and J 10 bases short, with an unmatched junction base count of 9. In the germline V gene (reference sequence), CDR1 corresponds to DFQATT and CDR2 to SNEGSKA. The 40 or so donors, aged 6 to 90 years, were systemically healthy Caucasian individuals from Russia. Each donor gave 8 to 10 milliliters of peripheral blood, collected into EDTA-treated Vacutainer tubes. Ficoll-Paque density-gradient centrifugation was used to isolate PBMCs, with at least 7 million obtained per sample. Total RNA, at least 5.5 micrograms per sample, was extracted from PBMCs with Trizol reagent. Naive CD45RAhigh/CD27high T cell percentages were measured by flow cytometry on a PBMC aliquot from every donor.

The chain couples TRBV20-1 to TRBJ2-1, with TRBD2 identical over 13 junction bases. The receptor's source is a woman aged 25 to 39 in good health. The sequenced material came from blood. The encoded CDR3 is CSAAGTSGIGEQFF. At the DNA level, the sequence is TGCAGTGCAGCCGGGACTAGCGGGATCGGAGAGCAGTTCTTC.